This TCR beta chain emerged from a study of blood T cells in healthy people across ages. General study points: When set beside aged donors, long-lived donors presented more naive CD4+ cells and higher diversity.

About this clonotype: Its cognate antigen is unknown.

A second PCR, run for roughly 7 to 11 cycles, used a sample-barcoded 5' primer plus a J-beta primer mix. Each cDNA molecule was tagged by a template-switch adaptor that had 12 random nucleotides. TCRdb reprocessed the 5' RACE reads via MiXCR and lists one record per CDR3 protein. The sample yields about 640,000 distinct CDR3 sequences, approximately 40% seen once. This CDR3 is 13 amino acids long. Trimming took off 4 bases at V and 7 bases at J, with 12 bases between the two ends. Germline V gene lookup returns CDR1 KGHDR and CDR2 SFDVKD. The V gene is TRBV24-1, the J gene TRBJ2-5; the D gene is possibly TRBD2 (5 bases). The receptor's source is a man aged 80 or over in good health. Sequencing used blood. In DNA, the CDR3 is TGTGCCACCAGTGAAACAGCAGGAGGGACCCAGTACTTC. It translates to CATSETAGGTQYF.